The 18 T cell receptor beta chains below come from one sample, sequenced in a study of CD8+ T cells in alopecia areata. RNA extraction was followed by reverse transcription into cDNA, which acted as the sequencing template. The assay was immunoSEQ multiplex PCR, and TCRdb's table has in-frame clones only and misses some. Here the sample spans around 200,000 clones, 63% being singletons. Specimen: CD4+ T cells sorted from blood, collected at week 0. The receptors stem from a human donor with alopecia areata.

The V gene is TRBV30, the J gene TRBJ1-4, with D perhaps matching TRBD1 (5 bases). This CDR3 has 14 residues. V gave up 4 bases and J gave up 6 bases, with 15 bases separating them. CDR1 and CDR2 from the germline V gene are GTSNPN and SVGIG (reference sequence). The CDR3 protein is CAWNPGTRDEKLFF. CDR3 DNA sequence: TGTGCCTGGAACCCGGGGACCCGGGATGAAAAACTGTTTTTT.

The chain recombines TRBV29-1 with TRBJ2-3; no definite D call. Trimming shortened V by 4 bases and J by 3 bases, and 11 bases separated the two germline ends. Germline CDR1 and CDR2: SQVTM and ANQGSEA. The CDR3 loop spans 13 amino acids. The chain's CDR3 is CSVAPSGTDTQYF. The CDR3 DNA is TGCAGCGTTGCCCCCTCCGGGACAGATACGCAGTATTTT.

This chain links TRBV29-1 with TRBJ1-5; perhaps TRBD1 as D (5 bases). The CDR3 sequence is 14 residues long. V lost 6 bases to trimming and J lost 10 bases, with 22 bases between them. The germline CDR1 and CDR2 sequences are SQVTM and ANQGSEA. CDR3 protein: CSVGQSENIVPQHF. The CDR3 DNA sequence: TGCAGCGTCGGACAATCCGAAAATATAGTTCCCCAGCATTTT.

The chain employs TRBV5-1 and TRBJ2-1; unclear D gene. The germline gives CDR1 SGHRS, CDR2 YFSETQ. The V end was cut by 1 base, the J end by 6 bases, with 5 bases between. The CDR3 covers 12 residues. CDR3 sequence reads: CASSLFRNEQFF. CDR3 bases: TGCGCCAGCAGCTTGTTCCGCAATGAGCAGTTCTTC.

V usage is TRBV2 and J usage is TRBJ1-5, with a possible D match to TRBD1 (5 bases). Trimming took 6 bases from V and 3 from J, leaving 15 bases between them. The CDR3 extends over 15 amino acids. From germline, CDR1 is SNHLY and CDR2 FYNNEI. In nucleotides, the CDR3 is TGTGCCAGCAGCGCGGGACTTTCCGACAATCAGCCCCAGCATTTT. This encodes CASSAGLSDNQPQHF.

This clone was counted a single time. The chain combines TRBV29-1 with TRBJ2-3, with D unclear. Trimming took 5 bases from V and 2 from J, leaving 11 bases between them. The CDR3 length is 13 residues. Germline loops: CDR1 SQVTM, CDR2 ANQGSEA. The CDR3 bases are TGCAGCGTTTTCTGGGCGGCCACAGATACGCAGTATTTT. This encodes CSVFWAATDTQYF.

Comments on this clone: Other DNA variants within this sample encode the same CDR3. This rearrangement joins TRBV30 to TRBJ2-5; 8 bases map to TRBD1. There are 12 residues in the CDR3. V lost 5 bases to trimming and J lost 1 base; unmatched junction nucleotides: 0. Looked up from germline, CDR1 is GTSNPN and CDR2 is SVGIG (reference sequence). The DNA for the CDR3 is TGTGCCTGGGACAGGGGCCAAGAGACCCAGTACTTC. It is translated as CAWDRGQETQYF. The full variable domain, its missing parts supplied by reference TRBV30 and TRBJ2-5, is SQTIHQWPATLVQPVGSPLSLECTVEGTSNPNLYWYRQAAGRGLQLLFYSVGIGQISSEVPQNLSASRPQDRQFILSSKKLLLSDSGFYLCAWDRGQETQYFGPGTRLLVL.

The rearrangement joins TRBV5-4 to TRBJ2-5, with D possibly matching TRBD2 (6 bases). CDR1 SGHNT and CDR2 YYREEE come from the germline V gene (reference sequence). V lost 1 base to trimming and J lost 2 bases, with 9 bases between them. The CDR3 loop spans 14 amino acids. CDR3 sequence reads: CASSLFGGQETQYF. For the CDR3, the DNA is TGTGCCAGCAGCTTGTTCGGAGGGCAAGAGACCCAGTACTTC.

This clone was counted once. The chain carries TRBV29-1 and TRBJ1-1, with a weak D call TRBD1 (6 bases). Germline V gene data show CDR1 as SQVTM and CDR2 as ANQGSEA. The V end was cut by 6 bases, the J end by 7 bases, with 18 bases between. The CDR3 is made up of 13 amino acids. CDR3 amino acids: CSVEQGKRGEAFF. In nucleotides, the CDR3 is TGCAGCGTGGAACAGGGAAAAAGGGGTGAAGCTTTCTTT. Full variable domain (remainder filled in from reference TRBV29-1 and TRBJ1-1): SAVISQKPSRDICQRGTSLTIQCQVDSQVTMMFWYRQQPGQSLTLIATANQGSEATYESGFVIDKFPISRPNLTFSTLTVSNMSPEDSSIYLCSVEQGKRGEAFFGQGTRLTVV.

The chain couples TRBV15 to TRBJ2-1; perhaps TRBD1 as D (6 bases). V was clipped by 7 bases and J by 4 bases, with 14 bases between them. CDR1 LNHNV and CDR2 YYDKDF come from the germline V gene (reference sequence). The CDR3 extends over 14 amino acids. The CDR3 protein is CATTNRARYNEQFF. CDR3 DNA sequence: TGTGCCACCACTAACAGGGCTCGGTACAATGAGCAGTTCTTC.

This chain joins TRBV29-1 and TRBJ2-7, with 7 bases lining up with TRBD1. The CDR3 is 12 amino acids. In germline, CDR1 is SQVTM, CDR2 ANQGSEA. With V trimmed by 5 bases and J by 2 bases, 3 bases remained unmatched. CDR3 nucleotide sequence: TGCAGCGTTATGGGACAGCCCTACGAGCAGTACTTC. Translation gives CSVMGQPYEQYF.

V usage is TRBV30 and J usage is TRBJ2-1; 9 bases are a match to TRBD2. Germline V CDR1 and CDR2: GTSNPN, SVGIG (reference sequence). Trimming took 2 bases from V and 9 from J; bases not matched to a gene: 11. CDR3 size: 15 residues. CDR3 nucleotides: TGTGCCTGGAGTAAAGGACTAGCGTATGTCGGTGAGCAGTTCTTC. Its protein is CAWSKGLAYVGEQFF.

The chain employs TRBV14 and TRBJ1-6; weak D call: TRBD1 (6 bases). Trimming pared 1 base from V and 14 bases from J, leaving 18 bases between. The CDR3 has 15 residues. The germline V gene encodes CDR1 SGHDN and CDR2 FVKESK. For the CDR3, the DNA is TGTGCCAGCAGCCAAGCCTCCTTCGCGGGGGCTACCCTCCACTTT. Its translation: CASSQASFAGATLHF.

The rearrangement joins TRBV7-2 to TRBJ2-5, with no clear D. V lost 6 bases and J 1 base, leaving 18 bases between the germline ends. The CDR3 runs 16 residues. CDR1 and CDR2 (germline): SGHTA, FQGNSA. In DNA, the CDR3 is TGTGCCAGCAGTTCAACAGCGCTTCAGACCCAAGAGACCCAGTACTTC. Protein product: CASSSTALQTQETQYF. Full variable domain (outside the CDR3, taken from reference TRBV7-2 and TRBJ2-5): GAGVSQSPSNKVTEKGKDVELRCDPISGHTALYWYRQSLGQGLEFLIYFQGNSAPDKSGLPSDRFSAERTGGSVSTLTIQRTQQEDSAVYLCASSSTALQTQETQYFGPGTRLLVL.

The chain joins TRBV29-1 to TRBJ1-4; D unclear. Trimming took off 4 bases at V and 7 bases at J, with 19 bases between the two ends. Germline CDR1 and CDR2: SQVTM and ANQGSEA. The CDR3 spans 15 residues. The CDR3 is CSVGERTGMGEKLFF. The CDR3 nucleotides are TGCAGCGTTGGGGAACGGACGGGAATGGGTGAAAAACTGTTTTTT. The whole variable domain, remainder taken from reference TRBV29-1 and TRBJ1-4, is SAVISQKPSRDICQRGTSLTIQCQVDSQVTMMFWYRQQPGQSLTLIATANQGSEATYESGFVIDKFPISRPNLTFSTLTVSNMSPEDSSIYLCSVGERTGMGEKLFFGSGTQLSVL.

J is TRBJ2-3 and V is TRBV27; 8 positions match TRBD2. Trimming at V came to 2 bases and at J to 7 bases, leaving 11 bases not matched to a gene. From germline, CDR1 is MNHEY and CDR2 SMNVEV (reference sequence). This CDR3 region has 16 residues. CDR3 in DNA: TGTGCCAGCAGTTTAATCGGCGGGAGGCCCCAGCATACGCAGTATTTT. It codes for CASSLIGGRPQHTQYF.

The V and J genes are TRBV7-6 and TRBJ2-1; 14 bases match TRBD2. The V gene end was trimmed by 3 bases and the J gene end by 0 bases; junction bases not matched to a gene: 10. The germline gives CDR1 SGHVS, CDR2 FNYEAQ. The CDR3 is 20 residues long. The CDR3 DNA sequence: TGTGCCAGCAGCTTCGGGACTAGCGGGGGACCGTCCCTCTCCTACAATGAGCAGTTCTTC. Amino acids: CASSFGTSGGPSLSYNEQFF.

The chain links TRBV30 to TRBJ2-2; D is tentatively TRBD1 or TRBD2 (7 bases each). Trimming removed 2 bases from V and 2 bases from J, with 12 bases in between. The CDR3 extends over 15 amino acids. Per germline, CDR1 GTSNPN and CDR2 SVGIG (reference sequence). DNA of the CDR3: TGTGCCTGGAGTTACAGGGGACTAAACACCGGGGAGCTGTTTTTT. Encoded protein: CAWSYRGLNTGELFF.